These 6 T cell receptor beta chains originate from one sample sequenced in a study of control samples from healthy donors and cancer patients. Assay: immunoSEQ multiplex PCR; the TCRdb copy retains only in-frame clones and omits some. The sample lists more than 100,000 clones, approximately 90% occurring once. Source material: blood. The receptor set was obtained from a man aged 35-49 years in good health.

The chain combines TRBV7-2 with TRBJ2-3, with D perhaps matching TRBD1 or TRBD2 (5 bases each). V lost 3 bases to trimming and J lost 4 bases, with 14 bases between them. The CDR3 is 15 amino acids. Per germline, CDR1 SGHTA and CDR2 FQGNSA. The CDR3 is CASSLGRGGSDTQYF. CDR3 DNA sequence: TGTGCCAGCAGCTTGGGGCGCGGAGGTTCAGATACGCAGTATTTT.

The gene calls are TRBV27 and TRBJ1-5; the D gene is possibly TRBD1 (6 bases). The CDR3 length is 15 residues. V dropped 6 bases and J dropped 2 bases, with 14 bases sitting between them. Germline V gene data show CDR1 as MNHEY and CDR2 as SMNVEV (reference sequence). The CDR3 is CASRAGALGNQPQHF. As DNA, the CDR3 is TGTGCCAGCAGGGCAGGGGCGCTTGGCAATCAGCCCCAGCATTTT.

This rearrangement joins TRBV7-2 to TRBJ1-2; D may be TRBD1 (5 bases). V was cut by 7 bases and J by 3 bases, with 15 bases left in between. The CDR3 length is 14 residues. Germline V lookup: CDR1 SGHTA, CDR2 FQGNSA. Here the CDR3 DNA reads TGTGCCAGCAAAAGAGGGGCCGATGACTATGGCTACACCTTC. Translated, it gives CASKRGADDYGYTF.

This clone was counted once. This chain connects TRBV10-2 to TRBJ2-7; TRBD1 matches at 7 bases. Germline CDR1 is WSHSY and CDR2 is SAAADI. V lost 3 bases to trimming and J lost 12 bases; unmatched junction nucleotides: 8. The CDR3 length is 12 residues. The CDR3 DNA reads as TGCGCCAGCAGTGAAGGGACAGCCCCACCGTACTTC. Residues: CASSEGTAPPYF.

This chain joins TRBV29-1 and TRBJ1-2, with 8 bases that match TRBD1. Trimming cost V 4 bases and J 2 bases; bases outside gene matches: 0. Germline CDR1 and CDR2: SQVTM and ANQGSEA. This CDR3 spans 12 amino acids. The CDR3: CSVGQGNYGYTF. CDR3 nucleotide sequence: TGCAGCGTTGGACAGGGGAACTATGGCTACACCTTC.

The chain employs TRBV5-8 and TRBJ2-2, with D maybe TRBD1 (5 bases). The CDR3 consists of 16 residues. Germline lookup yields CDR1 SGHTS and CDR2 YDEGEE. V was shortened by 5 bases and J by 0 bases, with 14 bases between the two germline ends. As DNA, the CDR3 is TGTGCCAGCAGTACCTGGGGCGGTGCGAACACCGGGGAGCTGTTTTTT. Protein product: CASSTWGGANTGELFF.